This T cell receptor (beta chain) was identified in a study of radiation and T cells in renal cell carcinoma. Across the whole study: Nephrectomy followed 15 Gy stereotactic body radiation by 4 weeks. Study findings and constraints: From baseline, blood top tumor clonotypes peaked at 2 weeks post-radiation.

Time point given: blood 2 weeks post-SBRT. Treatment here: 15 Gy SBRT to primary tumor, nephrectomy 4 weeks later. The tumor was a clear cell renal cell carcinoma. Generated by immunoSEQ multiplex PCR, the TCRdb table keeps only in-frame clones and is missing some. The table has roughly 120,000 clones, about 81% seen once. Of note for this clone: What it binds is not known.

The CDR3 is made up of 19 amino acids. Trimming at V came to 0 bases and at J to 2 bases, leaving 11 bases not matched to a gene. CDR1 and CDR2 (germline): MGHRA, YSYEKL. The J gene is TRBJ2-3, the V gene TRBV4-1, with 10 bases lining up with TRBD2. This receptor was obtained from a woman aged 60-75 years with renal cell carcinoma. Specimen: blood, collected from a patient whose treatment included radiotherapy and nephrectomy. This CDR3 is CASSQEGSGRALFTDTQYF. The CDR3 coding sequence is TGCGCCAGCAGCCAAGAGGGGAGCGGGAGGGCCCTTTTCACAGATACGCAGTATTTT.